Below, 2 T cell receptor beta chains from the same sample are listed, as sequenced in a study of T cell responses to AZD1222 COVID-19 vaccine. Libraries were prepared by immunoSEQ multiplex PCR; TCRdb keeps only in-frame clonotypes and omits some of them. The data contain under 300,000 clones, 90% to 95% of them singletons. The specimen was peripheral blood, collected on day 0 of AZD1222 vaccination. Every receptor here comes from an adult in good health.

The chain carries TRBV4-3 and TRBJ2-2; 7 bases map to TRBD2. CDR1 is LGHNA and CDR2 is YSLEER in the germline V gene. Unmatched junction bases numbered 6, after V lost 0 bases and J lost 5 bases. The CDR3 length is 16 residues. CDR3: CASSQDGGRGTGELFF. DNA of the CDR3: TGCGCCAGCAGCCAAGACGGCGGGAGAGGGACCGGGGAGCTGTTTTTT.

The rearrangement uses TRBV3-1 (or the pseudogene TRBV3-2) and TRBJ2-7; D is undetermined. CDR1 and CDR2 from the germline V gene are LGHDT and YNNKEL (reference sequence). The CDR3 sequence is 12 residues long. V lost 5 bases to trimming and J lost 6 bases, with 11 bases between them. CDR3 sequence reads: CASSEILGEQYF. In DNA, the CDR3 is TGTGCCAGCAGCGAGATATTGGGCGAGCAGTACTTC.